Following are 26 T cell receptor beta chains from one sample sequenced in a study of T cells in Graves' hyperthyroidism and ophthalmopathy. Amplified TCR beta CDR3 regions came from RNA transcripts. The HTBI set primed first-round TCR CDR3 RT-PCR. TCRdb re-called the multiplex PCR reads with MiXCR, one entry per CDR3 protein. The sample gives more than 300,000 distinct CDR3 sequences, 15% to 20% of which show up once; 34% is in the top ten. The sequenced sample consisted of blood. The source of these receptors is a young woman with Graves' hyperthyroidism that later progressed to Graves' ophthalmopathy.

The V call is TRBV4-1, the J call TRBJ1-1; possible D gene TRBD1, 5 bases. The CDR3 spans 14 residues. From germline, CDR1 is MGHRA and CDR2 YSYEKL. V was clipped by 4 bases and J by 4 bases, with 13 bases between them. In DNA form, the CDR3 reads TGCGCCAGCAGCCCCCTCGGGACGGGCACTGAAGCTTTCTTT. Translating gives CASSPLGTGTEAFF.

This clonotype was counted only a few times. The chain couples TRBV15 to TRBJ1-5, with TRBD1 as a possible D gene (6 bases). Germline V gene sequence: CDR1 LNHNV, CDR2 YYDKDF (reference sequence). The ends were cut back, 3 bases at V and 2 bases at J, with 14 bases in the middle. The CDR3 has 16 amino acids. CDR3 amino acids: CATSRPGGLGNQPQHF. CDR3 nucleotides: TGTGCCACCAGCAGGCCCGGGGGGCTAGGCAATCAGCCCCAGCATTTT.

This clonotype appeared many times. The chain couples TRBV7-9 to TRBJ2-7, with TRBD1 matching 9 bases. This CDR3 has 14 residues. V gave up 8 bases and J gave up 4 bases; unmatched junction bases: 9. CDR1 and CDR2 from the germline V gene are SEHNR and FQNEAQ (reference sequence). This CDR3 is CASSLPGQGYEQYF. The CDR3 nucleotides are TGTGCCAGCTCACTCCCGGGACAGGGTTACGAGCAGTACTTC.

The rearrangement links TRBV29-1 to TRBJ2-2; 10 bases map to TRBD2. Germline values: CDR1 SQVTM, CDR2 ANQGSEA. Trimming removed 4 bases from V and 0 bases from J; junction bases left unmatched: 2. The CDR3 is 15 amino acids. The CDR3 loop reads CSVALAGTNTGELFF. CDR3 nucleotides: TGCAGCGTTGCACTAGCGGGAACGAACACCGGGGAGCTGTTTTTT.

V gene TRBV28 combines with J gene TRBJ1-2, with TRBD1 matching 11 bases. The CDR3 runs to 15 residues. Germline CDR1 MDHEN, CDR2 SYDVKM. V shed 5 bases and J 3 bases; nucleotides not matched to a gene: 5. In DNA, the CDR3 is TGTGCCAGCAGTGCCCCGGGACAGGGGGACTATGGCTACACCTTC. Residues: CASSAPGQGDYGYTF.

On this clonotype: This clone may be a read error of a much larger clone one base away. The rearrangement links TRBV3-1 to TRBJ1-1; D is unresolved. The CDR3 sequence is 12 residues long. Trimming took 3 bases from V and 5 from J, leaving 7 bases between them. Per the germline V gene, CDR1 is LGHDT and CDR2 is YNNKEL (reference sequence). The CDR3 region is CASSHPGTEAFF. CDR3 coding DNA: TGTGCCAGCAGCCACCCCGGGACTGAAGCTTTCTTT.

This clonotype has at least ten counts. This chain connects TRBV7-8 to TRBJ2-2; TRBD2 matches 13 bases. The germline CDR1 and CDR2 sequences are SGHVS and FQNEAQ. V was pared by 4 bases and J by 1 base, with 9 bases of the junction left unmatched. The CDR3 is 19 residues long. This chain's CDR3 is CASSSLPGTSGENTGELFF. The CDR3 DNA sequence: TGTGCCAGCAGCTCCCTCCCCGGGACTAGCGGGGAGAACACCGGGGAGCTGTTTTTT.

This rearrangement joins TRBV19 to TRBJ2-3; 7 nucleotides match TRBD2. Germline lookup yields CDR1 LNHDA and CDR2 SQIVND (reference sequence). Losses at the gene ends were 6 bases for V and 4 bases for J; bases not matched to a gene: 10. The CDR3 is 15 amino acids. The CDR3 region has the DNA TGTGCCAGTAGCTCTCTCGGGGGGTACTCAGATACGCAGTATTTT. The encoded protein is CASSSLGGYSDTQYF. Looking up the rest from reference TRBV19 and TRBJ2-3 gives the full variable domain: DGGITQSPKYLFRKEGQNVTLSCEQNLNHDAMYWYRQDPGQGLRLIYYSQIVNDFQKGDIAEGYSVSREKKESFPLTVTSAQKNPTAFYLCASSSLGGYSDTQYFGPGTRLTVL.

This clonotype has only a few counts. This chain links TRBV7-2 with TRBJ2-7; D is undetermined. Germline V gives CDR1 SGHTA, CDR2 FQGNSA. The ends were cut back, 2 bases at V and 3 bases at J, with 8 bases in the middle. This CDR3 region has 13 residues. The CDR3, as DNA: TGTGCCAGCAGCTTATCCCCAGACTACGAGCAGTACTTC. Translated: CASSLSPDYEQYF.

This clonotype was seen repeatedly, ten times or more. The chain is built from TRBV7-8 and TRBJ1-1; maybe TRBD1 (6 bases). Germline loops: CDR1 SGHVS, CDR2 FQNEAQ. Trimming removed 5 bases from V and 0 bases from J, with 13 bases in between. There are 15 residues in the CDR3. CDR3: CASSDRLLMNTEAFF. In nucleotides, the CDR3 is TGTGCCAGCAGCGACAGGCTCCTCATGAACACTGAAGCTTTCTTT.

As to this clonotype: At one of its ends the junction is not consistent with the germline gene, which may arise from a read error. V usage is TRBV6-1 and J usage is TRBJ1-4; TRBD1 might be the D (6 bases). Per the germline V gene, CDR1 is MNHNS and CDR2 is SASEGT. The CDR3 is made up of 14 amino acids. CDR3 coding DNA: TGTGCCAGCGCATCGGGGGCGGCTAATGAAAAACGGTTTTTT. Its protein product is CASASGAANEKRFF.

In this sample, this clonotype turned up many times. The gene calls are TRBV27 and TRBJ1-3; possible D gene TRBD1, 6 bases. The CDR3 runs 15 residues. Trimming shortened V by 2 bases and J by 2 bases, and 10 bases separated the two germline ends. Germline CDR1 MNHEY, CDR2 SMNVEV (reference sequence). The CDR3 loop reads CASSLTGWTGNTIYF. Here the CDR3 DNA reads TGTGCCAGCAGTTTAACAGGGTGGACTGGAAACACCATATATTTT.

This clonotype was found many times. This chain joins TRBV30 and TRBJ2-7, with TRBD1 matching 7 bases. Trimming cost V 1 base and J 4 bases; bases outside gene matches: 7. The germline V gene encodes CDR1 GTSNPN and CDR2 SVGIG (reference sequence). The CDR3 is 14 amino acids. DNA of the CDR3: TGTGCCTGGAGTGGAGACAGGGTTTTTTACGAGCAGTACTTC. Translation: CAWSGDRVFYEQYF.

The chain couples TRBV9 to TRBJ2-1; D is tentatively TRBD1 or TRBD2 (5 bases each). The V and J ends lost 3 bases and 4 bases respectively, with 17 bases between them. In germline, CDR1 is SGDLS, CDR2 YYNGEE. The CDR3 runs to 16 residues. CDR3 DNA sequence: TGTGCCAGCAGCGGGGGGACGGGTTTCCTTTACAATGAGCAGTTCTTC. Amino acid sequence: CASSGGTGFLYNEQFF.

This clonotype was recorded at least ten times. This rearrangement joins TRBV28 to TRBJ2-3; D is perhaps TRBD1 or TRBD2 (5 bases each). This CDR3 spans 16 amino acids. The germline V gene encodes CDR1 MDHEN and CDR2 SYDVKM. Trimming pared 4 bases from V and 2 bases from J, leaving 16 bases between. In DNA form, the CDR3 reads TGTGCCAGCAGTTGGGACCCACGCCTTTCCACAGATACGCAGTATTTT. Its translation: CASSWDPRLSTDTQYF.

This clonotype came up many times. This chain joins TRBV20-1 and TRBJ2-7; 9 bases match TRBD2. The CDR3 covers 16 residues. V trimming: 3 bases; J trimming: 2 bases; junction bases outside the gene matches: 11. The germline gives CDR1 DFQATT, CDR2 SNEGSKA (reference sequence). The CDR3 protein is CSARAGLAKNAYEQYF. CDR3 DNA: TGCAGTGCTAGGGCGGGACTAGCCAAAAATGCCTACGAGCAGTACTTC.

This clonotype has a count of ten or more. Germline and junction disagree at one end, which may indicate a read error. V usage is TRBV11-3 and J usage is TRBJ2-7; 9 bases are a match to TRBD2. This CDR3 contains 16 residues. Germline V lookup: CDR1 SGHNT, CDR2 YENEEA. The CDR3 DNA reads TGTGCCAGCAGCCTAGAGCGGTCTAGCGGGATTTACGAGCAGTACTTC. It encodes CASSLERSSGIYEQYF.

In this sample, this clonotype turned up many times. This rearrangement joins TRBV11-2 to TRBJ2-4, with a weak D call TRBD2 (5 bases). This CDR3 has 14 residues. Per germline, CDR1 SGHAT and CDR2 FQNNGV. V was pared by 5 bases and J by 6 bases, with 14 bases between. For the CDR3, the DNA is TGTGCCAGCAGCCAGGTTTCGGGAATAAACATTCAGTACTTC. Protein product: CASSQVSGINIQYF.

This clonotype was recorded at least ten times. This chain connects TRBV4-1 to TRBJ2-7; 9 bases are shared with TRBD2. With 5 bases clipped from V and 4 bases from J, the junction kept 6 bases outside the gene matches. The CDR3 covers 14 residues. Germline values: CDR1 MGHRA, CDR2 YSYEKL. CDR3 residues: CASSSSGSEYEQYF. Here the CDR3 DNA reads TGCGCCAGCAGCAGTAGCGGGAGCGAATACGAGCAGTACTTC.

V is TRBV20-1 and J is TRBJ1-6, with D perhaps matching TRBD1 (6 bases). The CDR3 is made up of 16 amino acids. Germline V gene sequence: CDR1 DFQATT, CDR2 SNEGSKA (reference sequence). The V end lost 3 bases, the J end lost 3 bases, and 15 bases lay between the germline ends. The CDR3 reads CSARQGPLSYNSPLHF. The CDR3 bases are TGCAGTGCTAGGCAGGGGCCCCTTAGCTATAATTCACCCCTCCACTTT.

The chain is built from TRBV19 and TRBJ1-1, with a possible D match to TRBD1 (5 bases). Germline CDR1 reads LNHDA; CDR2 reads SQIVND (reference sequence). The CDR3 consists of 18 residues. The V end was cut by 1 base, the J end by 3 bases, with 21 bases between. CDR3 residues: CASSIGGIMGGSDTEAFF. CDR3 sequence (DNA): TGTGCCAGTAGTATAGGCGGGATAATGGGGGGATCGGACACTGAAGCTTTCTTT.

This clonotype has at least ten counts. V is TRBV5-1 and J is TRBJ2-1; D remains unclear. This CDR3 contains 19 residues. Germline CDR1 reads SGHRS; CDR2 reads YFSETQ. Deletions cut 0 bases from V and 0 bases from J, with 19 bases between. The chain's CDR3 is CASSLEVINSISSYNEQFF. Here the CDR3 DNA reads TGCGCCAGCAGCTTGGAGGTTATTAATAGCATTAGCTCCTACAATGAGCAGTTCTTC.

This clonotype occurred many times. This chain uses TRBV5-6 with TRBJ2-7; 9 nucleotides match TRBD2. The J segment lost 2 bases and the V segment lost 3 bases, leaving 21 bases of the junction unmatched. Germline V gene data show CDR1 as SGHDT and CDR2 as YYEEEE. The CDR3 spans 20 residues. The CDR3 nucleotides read TGTGCCAGCAGCTCCCGACGGGACTTGGGGCGGGAGGGACGACCCTACGAGCAGTACTTC. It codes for CASSSRRDLGREGRPYEQYF. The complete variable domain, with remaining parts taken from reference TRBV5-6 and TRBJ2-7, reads DAGVTQSPTHLIKTRGQQVTLRCSPKSGHDTVSWYQQALGQGPQFIFQYYEEEERQRGNFPDRFSGHQFPNYSSELNVNALLLGDSALYLCASSSRRDLGREGRPYEQYFGPGTRLTVT.

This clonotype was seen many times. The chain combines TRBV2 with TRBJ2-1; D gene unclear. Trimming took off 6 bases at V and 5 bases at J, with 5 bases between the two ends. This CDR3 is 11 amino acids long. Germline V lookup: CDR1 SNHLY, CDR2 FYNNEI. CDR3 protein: CASSVHNEQFF. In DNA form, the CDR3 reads TGTGCCAGCAGCGTCCACAATGAGCAGTTCTTC.

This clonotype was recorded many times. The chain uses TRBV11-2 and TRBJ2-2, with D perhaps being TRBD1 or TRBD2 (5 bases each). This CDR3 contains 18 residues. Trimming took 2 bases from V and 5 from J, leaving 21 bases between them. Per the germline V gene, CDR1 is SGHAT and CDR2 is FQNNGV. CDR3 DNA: TGTGCCAGCAGCTTATCAACGTCACGACCCGAGGGGACCGGGGAGCTGTTTTTT. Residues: CASSLSTSRPEGTGELFF.

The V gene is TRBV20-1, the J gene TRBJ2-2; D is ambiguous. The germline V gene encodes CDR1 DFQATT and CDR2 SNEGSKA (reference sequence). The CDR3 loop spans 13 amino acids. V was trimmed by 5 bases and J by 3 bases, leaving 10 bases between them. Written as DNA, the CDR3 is TGCAGTGCTCAGCCAGTAGACACCGGGGAGCTGTTTTTT. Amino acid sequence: CSAQPVDTGELFF.